This T cell receptor (beta chain) was obtained from a study of spatial heterogeneity in lung cancer. The trim removed 6 bases at V and 0 bases at J, leaving 18 bases unmatched. Germline CDR1 reads MNHEY; CDR2 reads SVGEGT. This CDR3 comprises 19 residues. The time point was: sample taken at primary tumor resection. Each molecule of TCR cDNA was tagged with one unique molecular identifier. TCRdb called the 5' RACE reads again in MiXCR, with one record for every CDR3 protein. The sample lists 40,000 to 45,000 distinct CDR3 sequences; approximately 15% were seen once. This TCR was sampled from a male donor with early-stage non-small cell lung cancer. The material was PBMCs, obtained at surgery. The chain has TRBV6-2 or TRBV6-3 and TRBJ1-1; 8 bases are a match to TRBD1. In DNA, the CDR3 is TGTGCCAGCAGAGTCTACCGGGACAGGTTCCCGTGGGTGAACACTGAAGCTTTCTTT. Protein: CASRVYRDRFPWVNTEAFF.